This T cell receptor beta chain was identified during a study of shared clonotypes between healthy human individuals. Naivety among CD8 cells was defined by CD45RO negativity and positive CCR7 selection, thereby excluding terminally differentiated effector memory CD45RA+ cells. The V end lost 0 bases, the J end lost 2 bases, and 6 bases lay between the germline ends. The germline V gene has CDR1 SGHKS and CDR2 YYEKEE (reference sequence). CDR3 length: 14 residues. Notes on this clone: The sample has other DNA sequences that encode this CDR3 too.

The data were produced by immunoSEQ multiplex PCR, yet TCRdb's version contains in-frame clones alone and is incomplete. The sample holds fewer than 1 million clones, 96% seen once. This sequence was found in a man aged 25-45 years in good health. The chain is built from TRBV5-5 and TRBJ1-5, with D tentatively TRBD1 (5 bases). The sequencing sample was made of naive CD8+ T cells sorted from blood. CDR3 sequence reads: CASSLGGGNQPQHF. CDR3 sequence (DNA): TGTGCCAGCAGCTTGGGGGGCGGCAATCAGCCCCAGCATTTT.